This T cell receptor beta chain was documented in a study of regulatory T cells in long-lasting Graves disease. As regards this clonotype: Its antigen is not known.

Time point noted: newly diagnosed GD, antithyroid drugs for less than 3 months. Generation of the TCR library employed RNA extracted from PBMCs. The study's findings and limits: TRBV28, TRBJ1-2 and TRBJ2-5 were favored in persistent disease. Persistent cases of Graves' showed reduced TCR diversity relative to newly diagnosed patients.

Assembly of TCR beta libraries relied on iRepertoire HTBI primers together with Arm-PCR of CDR3 regions. Original methodology: Identified across the samples were some 62 TRBV segments and about 15 TRBJ segments. One entry per CDR3 protein, called by TCRdb with MiXCR from the multiplex PCR reads. These V and J calls are TCRdb output, not the study's own analysis. The repertoire holds more than 300,000 distinct CDR3 sequences, with about 12% as singletons. Trimming removed 7 bases from V and 9 bases from J; junction bases left unmatched: 4. The CDR3 consists of 13 residues. The germline V gene has CDR1 MNHNS and CDR2 SASEGT. The sample also formed part of further work on T cells in Graves' hyperthyroidism and ophthalmopathy. As reported in that work: Subjects aged 18 to 65 presented with newly diagnosed hyperthyroidism of less than 2 months' duration.

This receptor was taken from a woman aged 18 to 35 with Graves disease. V usage is TRBV6-1 and J usage is TRBJ1-6, with 9 positions matching TRBD1. The sequencing used peripheral blood mononuclear cells (PBMCs), collected at new diagnosis, from a patient treated with antithyroid drugs. For the CDR3, the DNA is TGTGCCAGCACGCGGACAGGGGCTTCACCCCTCCACTTT. It is translated as CASTRTGASPLHF.